A single sample gave rise to the 11 T cell receptor beta chains below, sequenced in a study of cytomegalovirus exposure and HLA in healthy donors. Vbeta (60) and Jbeta (13) primers were used in the PCR. Clones were sequenced by immunoSEQ multiplex PCR, and TCRdb holds only the in-frame ones, with some missing. This sample carries about 120,000 clones, over 60% of them seen once, and the ten largest clones take roughly 2.6%. Input material: PBMCs. The receptor source for this set is a female donor in good health and CMV-seronegative.

This clone occurred once. The chain links TRBV5-1 to TRBJ2-2; D is undetermined. The V end was cut by 5 bases, the J end by 1 base, with 9 bases between. There are 14 residues in the CDR3. Germline V CDR1 and CDR2: SGHRS, YFSETQ. CDR3 in amino acids: CASSGPGNTGELFF. The CDR3 nucleotides read TGCGCCAGCAGTGGGCCCGGGAACACCGGGGAGCTGTTTTTT.

In regard to this clone: At one boundary the junction diverges from the germline segment, which might be a read error. This specimen includes other DNA sequences encoding the same CDR3. J is TRBJ1-2 and V is TRBV10-2; D perhaps matches TRBD1 (5 bases). CDR1 is WSHSY and CDR2 is SAAADI in the germline V gene. The CDR3 spans 13 residues. The CDR3 loop is CASRDSANYGYTF. The CDR3 DNA reads as TGTGCCAGCCGTGACAGCGCTAACTATGGCTACACCTTC.

V usage is TRBV6-5 and J usage is TRBJ2-3; unclear D gene. CDR3 length equals 11 residues. The germline V gene has CDR1 MNHEY and CDR2 SVGAGI. V lost 6 bases and J 2 bases, leaving 3 bases between the germline ends. CDR3 region: CASRYTDTQYF. DNA for the CDR3: TGTGCCAGCAGATACACAGATACGCAGTATTTT.

This chain links TRBV11-2 with TRBJ1-4; 8 nucleotides align to TRBD1. The trim removed 3 bases at V and 8 bases at J, leaving 8 bases unmatched. Germline V gene lookup returns CDR1 SGHAT and CDR2 FQNNGV. The CDR3 totals 15 residues. CDR3 nucleotides: TGTGCCAGCAGCTTGACAGGGGAGGGTTACGAAAAACTGTTTTTT. It encodes CASSLTGEGYEKLFF. Looking up the rest from reference TRBV11-2 and TRBJ1-4 gives the full variable domain: EAGVAQSPRYKIIEKRQSVAFWCNPISGHATLYWYQQILGQGPKLLIQFQNNGVVDDSQLPKDRFSAERLKGVDSTLKIQPAKLEDSAVYLCASSLTGEGYEKLFFGSGTQLSVL.

The chain is built from TRBV9 and TRBJ2-7, with a possible D match to TRBD2 (6 bases). CDR3 length: 16 amino acids. The V end lost 0 bases, the J end lost 3 bases, and 16 bases lay between the germline ends. CDR1 SGDLS and CDR2 YYNGEE come from the germline V gene. The CDR3 sequence is CASSVGGDPGDYEQYF. In DNA form, the CDR3 reads TGTGCCAGCAGCGTAGGGGGGGACCCGGGGGACTACGAGCAGTACTTC.

This clone showed up just once. The gene calls are TRBV5-6 and TRBJ2-5; 7 bases align to TRBD2. Germline CDR1 and CDR2: SGHDT and YYEEEE. The CDR3 runs to 15 residues. V shed 0 bases, J shed 11 bases, and the junction held 13 bases outside the gene matches. For the CDR3, the DNA is TGTGCCAGCAGCTTGGCTCGGACTAGATATGGTGAGCAGTACTTC. It is translated as CASSLARTRYGEQYF.

The table lists this clone with a count of one. The chain employs TRBV27 and TRBJ1-1; D is perhaps TRBD1 (6 bases). The V end lost 5 bases, the J end lost 9 bases, and 16 bases lay between the germline ends. Germline CDR1 MNHEY, CDR2 SMNVEV (reference sequence). CDR3 size: 13 residues. The CDR3 nucleotides read TGTGCCAGCAGTAGGGGGGGGACCCTTCAAGCTTTCTTT. Protein sequence: CASSRGGTLQAFF.

This clone was seen a handful of times. This chain uses TRBV25-1 with TRBJ1-1, with 7 bases fitting TRBD1. Trimming removed 7 bases from V and 6 bases from J; junction bases left unmatched: 8. Germline loops: CDR1 MGHDK, CDR2 SYGVNS. The CDR3 is made up of 13 amino acids. CDR3 protein: CASKRGTEAEAFF. In nucleotides, the CDR3 is TGTGCCAGCAAAAGAGGGACAGAAGCTGAAGCTTTCTTT.

V and J are TRBV30 and TRBJ1-3; 9 bases agree with TRBD1. Losses at the gene ends were 2 bases for V and 2 bases for J; bases not matched to a gene: 7. The CDR3 is 16 amino acids. CDR1 and CDR2 from the germline V gene are GTSNPN and SVGIG (reference sequence). This CDR3 is CAWSFGTGTTGNTIYF. The CDR3 DNA sequence: TGTGCCTGGAGTTTCGGGACAGGGACAACTGGAAACACCATATATTTT. The whole variable domain, remainder taken from reference TRBV30 and TRBJ1-3, is SQTIHQWPATLVQPVGSPLSLECTVEGTSNPNLYWYRQAAGRGLQLLFYSVGIGQISSEVPQNLSASRPQDRQFILSSKKLLLSDSGFYLCAWSFGTGTTGNTIYFGEGSWLTVV.

This clone has a single count. The rearrangement uses TRBV7-2 and TRBJ2-7; D ambiguous. Germline lookup yields CDR1 SGHTA and CDR2 FQGNSA. The CDR3 contains 14 residues. V lost 1 base to trimming and J lost 4 bases, with 11 bases between them. The CDR3 region has the DNA TGTGCCAGCAGCTTAGGGAGAGGATCTTACGAGCAGTACTTC. Amino acid sequence: CASSLGRGSYEQYF.

Here the CDR3 reads CASSPRRGGTEAFF. CDR3 bases: TGTGCCAGCAGCCCGAGAAGGGGGGGCACTGAAGCTTTCTTT. The chain uses TRBV14 and TRBJ1-1, with D tentatively TRBD1 (6 bases). Trimming pared 4 bases from V and 4 bases from J, leaving 13 bases between. This CDR3 has 14 amino acids. Germline V gene lookup returns CDR1 SGHDN and CDR2 FVKESK.